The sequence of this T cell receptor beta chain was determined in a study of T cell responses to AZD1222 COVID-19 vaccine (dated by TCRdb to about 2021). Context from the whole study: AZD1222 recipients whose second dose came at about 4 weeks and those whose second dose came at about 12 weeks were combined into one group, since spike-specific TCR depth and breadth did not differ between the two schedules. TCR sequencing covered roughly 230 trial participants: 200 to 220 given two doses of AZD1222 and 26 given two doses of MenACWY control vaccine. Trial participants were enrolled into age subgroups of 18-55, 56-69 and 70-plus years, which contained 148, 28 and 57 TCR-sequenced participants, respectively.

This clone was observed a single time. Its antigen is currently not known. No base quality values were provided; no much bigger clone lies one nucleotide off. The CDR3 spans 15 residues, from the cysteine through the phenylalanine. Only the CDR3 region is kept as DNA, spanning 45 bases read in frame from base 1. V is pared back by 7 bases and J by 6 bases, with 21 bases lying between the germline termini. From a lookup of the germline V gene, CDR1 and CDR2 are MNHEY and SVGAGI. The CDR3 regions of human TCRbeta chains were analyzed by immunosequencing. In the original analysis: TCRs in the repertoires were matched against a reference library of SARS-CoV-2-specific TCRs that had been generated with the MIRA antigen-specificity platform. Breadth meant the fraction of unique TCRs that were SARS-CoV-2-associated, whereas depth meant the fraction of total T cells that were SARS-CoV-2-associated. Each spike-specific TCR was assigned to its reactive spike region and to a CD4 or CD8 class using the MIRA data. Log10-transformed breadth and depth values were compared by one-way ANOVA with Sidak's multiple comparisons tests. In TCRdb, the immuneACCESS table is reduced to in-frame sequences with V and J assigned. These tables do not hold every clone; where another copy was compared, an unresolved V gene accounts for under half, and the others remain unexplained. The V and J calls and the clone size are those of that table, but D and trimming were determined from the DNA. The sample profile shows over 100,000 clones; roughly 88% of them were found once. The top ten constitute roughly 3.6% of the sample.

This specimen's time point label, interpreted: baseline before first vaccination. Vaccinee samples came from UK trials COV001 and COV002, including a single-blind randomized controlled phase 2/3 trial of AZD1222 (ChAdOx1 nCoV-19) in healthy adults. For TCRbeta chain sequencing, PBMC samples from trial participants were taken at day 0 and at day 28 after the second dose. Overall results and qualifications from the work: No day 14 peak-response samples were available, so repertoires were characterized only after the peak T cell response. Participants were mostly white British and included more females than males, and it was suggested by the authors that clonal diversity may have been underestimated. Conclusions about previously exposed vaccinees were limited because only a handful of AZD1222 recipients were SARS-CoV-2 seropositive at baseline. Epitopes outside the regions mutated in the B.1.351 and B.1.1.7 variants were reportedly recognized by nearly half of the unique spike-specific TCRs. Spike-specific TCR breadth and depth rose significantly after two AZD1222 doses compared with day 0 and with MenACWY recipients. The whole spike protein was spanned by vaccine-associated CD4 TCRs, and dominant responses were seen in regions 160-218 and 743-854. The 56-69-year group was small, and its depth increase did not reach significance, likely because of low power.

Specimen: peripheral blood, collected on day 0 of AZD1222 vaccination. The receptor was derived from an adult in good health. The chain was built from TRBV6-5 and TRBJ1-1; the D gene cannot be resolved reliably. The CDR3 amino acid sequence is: CASTTLPSRVAEAFF. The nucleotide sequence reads TGTGCCAGCACTACCCTGCCTAGTCGGGTGGCTGAAGCTTTCTTT.